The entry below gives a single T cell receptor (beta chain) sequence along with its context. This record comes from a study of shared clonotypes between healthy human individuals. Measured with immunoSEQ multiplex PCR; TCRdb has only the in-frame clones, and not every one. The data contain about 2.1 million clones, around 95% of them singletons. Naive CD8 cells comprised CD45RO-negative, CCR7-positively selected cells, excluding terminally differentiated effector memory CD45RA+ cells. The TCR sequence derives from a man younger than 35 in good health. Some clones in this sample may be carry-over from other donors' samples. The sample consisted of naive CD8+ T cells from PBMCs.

The CDR3 sequence is CASEALAGVGSGEQFF. The CDR3 DNA is TGTGCCAGCGAGGCCTTAGCGGGAGTAGGCAGCGGGGAGCAGTTCTTC. The gene calls are TRBV27 and TRBJ2-1, with 9 bases lining up with TRBD2. The ends lost 8 bases at V and 10 bases at J; junction bases unmatched: 18. CDR1 MNHEY and CDR2 SMNVEV come from the germline V gene (reference sequence). This CDR3 has 16 amino acids.